This T cell receptor beta chain was identified during a study of CD8+CD57+ T cells in acquired aplastic anemia. Template material for TCR beta VDJ and CDR3 profiling consisted of genomic DNA. TCRdb redid the calling of the reads with MiXCR, one entry per CDR3 protein. The sample has under 350,000 distinct CDR3 sequences, under 60% seen once. Study-level points and caveats: Patients and controls shared some 30 CD8+ CDR3 sequences, highly expressed in patients.

This clonotype occurred many times. The antigen remains unidentified. Trimming left V 4 bases short and J 8 bases short, with 20 bases between. The CDR3 totals 15 residues. Germline V lookup: CDR1 DFQATT, CDR2 SNEGSKA (reference sequence). For sequencing, patients were chosen who had shown expansion of CD8+CD57+ cells by flow cytometry. Severe acquired aplastic anemia was diagnosed in all patients. This sequence joins TRBV20-1 and TRBJ1-4; maybe TRBD1 (5 bases). Input material: sorted CD4+, CD8+, or CD8+CD57+ T cells (not recorded which) from PBMCs. The TCR originated in a human donor with aplastic anemia. CDR3 sequence (DNA): TGCAGTGCTAAAACGGATGCAGGGCGAGGGGAAAAACTGTTTTTT. Translating gives CSAKTDAGRGEKLFF.